This TCR beta chain was obtained from a study of tumor and adjacent non-tumor tissue in lung cancer. TCRbeta libraries were built with three rounds of nested PCR, modified from ARM-PCR. In TCRdb, the multiplex PCR reads were re-called with MiXCR into one record per CDR3 protein. The repertoire holds about 60,000 distinct CDR3 sequences, about 63% seen once, with about 32% in the top ten. Regarding this clonotype: One base away lies a much larger clone, so this may be a sequencing read error.

No cell sorting was done before RNA was extracted from the tissue. This non-tumor lung sample came from over 3 cm beyond the tumor edge. The V gene lost 5 bases and the J gene lost 5 bases, with 15 bases spanning the gap. The length of the CDR3 is 15 residues. Germline CDR1 and CDR2: MNHEY and SVGAGI. Sequencing was carried out using distant non-tumor lung tissue. The chain combines TRBV6-5 with TRBJ1-4, with D perhaps matching TRBD1 (5 bases). This TCR came from a man aged 70-80 years with non-small cell lung cancer. The CDR3 sequence is CASSPPGTGNEKLFF. The CDR3 bases are TGTGCCAGCAGTCCCCCCGGGACGGGGAATGAAAAACTGTTTTTT.